These 18 T cell receptor beta chains came from one sample sequenced in a study of STAT5B mutations in CD4+ large granular lymphocyte leukemia. Generated by immunoSEQ multiplex PCR, the TCRdb table keeps only in-frame clones and is missing some. Among approximately 35,000 clones listed, 76% were seen once. The sample was CD4+ T cells from blood buffy coats. These receptors came from a human donor in good health.

The chain uses TRBV5-1 and TRBJ1-2; no reliable D call. V gave up 3 bases and J gave up 4 bases, with 13 bases separating them. This CDR3 comprises 14 residues. From germline, CDR1 is SGHRS and CDR2 YFSETQ. The CDR3 sequence is CASSSQAGSYGYTF. CDR3 in DNA: TGCGCCAGCAGCTCCCAAGCAGGCTCCTATGGCTACACCTTC. Variable domain in full (rest from reference TRBV5-1 and TRBJ1-2): KAGVTQTPRYLIKTRGQQVTLSCSPISGHRSVSWYQQTPGQGLQFLFEYFSETQRNKGNFPGRFSGRQFSNSRSEMNVSTLELGDSALYLCASSSQAGSYGYTFGSGTRLTVV.

The chain carries TRBV29-1 and TRBJ2-1; 11 bases are a match to TRBD2. Germline V gene data show CDR1 as SQVTM and CDR2 as ANQGSEA. V dropped 4 bases and J dropped 9; count of bases not matched to a gene: 8. The length of the CDR3 is 14 residues. CDR3 loop: CSVGALAGGLEQFF. The CDR3 DNA follows: TGCAGCGTTGGTGCGCTAGCGGGAGGCCTTGAGCAGTTCTTC.

CDR3 loop: CASSPHGDDEQFF. CDR3 sequence (DNA): TGTGCCAGCAGTCCTCACGGGGACGATGAGCAGTTCTTC. The V gene is TRBV2, the J gene TRBJ2-1; D may correspond to TRBD1 or TRBD2 (5 bases each). Trimming pared 5 bases from V and 8 bases from J, leaving 13 bases between. This CDR3 spans 13 amino acids. Germline loops: CDR1 SNHLY, CDR2 FYNNEI.

This clone was picked up a small number of times. V is TRBV5-1 and J is TRBJ2-7; possibly TRBD1 for D (6 bases). This CDR3 has 15 amino acids. From germline, CDR1 is SGHRS and CDR2 YFSETQ. V lost 1 base to trimming and J lost 5 bases, with 16 bases between them. The CDR3: CASSLLSLQGHEQYF. The DNA for the CDR3 is TGCGCCAGCAGCTTGCTCTCCTTACAGGGCCACGAGCAGTACTTC. The variable domain in full, completed from reference TRBV5-1 and TRBJ2-7, reads KAGVTQTPRYLIKTRGQQVTLSCSPISGHRSVSWYQQTPGQGLQFLFEYFSETQRNKGNFPGRFSGRQFSNSRSEMNVSTLELGDSALYLCASSLLSLQGHEQYFGPGTRLTVT.

The V call is TRBV5-6, the J call TRBJ1-1; TRBD1 is a possible D gene (5 bases). This CDR3 has 17 amino acids. The V end lost 3 bases, the J end lost 2 bases, and 20 bases lay between the germline ends. Germline loops: CDR1 SGHDT, CDR2 YYEEEE. CDR3 in amino acids: CASSSLRREGSNTEAFF. Written as DNA, the CDR3 is TGTGCCAGCAGCTCGCTGCGCAGGGAGGGGTCTAACACTGAAGCTTTCTTT.

The table lists this clone with a few counts. This chain joins TRBV2 and TRBJ1-3, with no clear D. Germline V lookup: CDR1 SNHLY, CDR2 FYNNEI. This CDR3 region has 11 residues. V shed 7 bases and J shed 8 bases, with 9 bases lying between them. CDR3 residues: CASTYKDTIYF. DNA of the CDR3: TGTGCCAGCACCTATAAGGACACCATATATTTT.

CDR3 residues: CSGTDFTDTQYF. CDR3 nucleotide sequence: TGCAGCGGCACCGACTTCACAGATACGCAGTATTTT. This chain connects TRBV29-1 to TRBJ2-3; D is unresolved. CDR1 is SQVTM, CDR2 ANQGSEA, per germline. The V end was cut by 7 bases, the J end by 2 bases, with 10 bases between. CDR3 length: 12 residues.

The chain links TRBV2 to TRBJ2-7, with D tentatively TRBD2 (6 bases). CDR3 size: 11 residues. CDR1 and CDR2 (germline): SNHLY, FYNNEI. Trimming took off 9 bases at V and 6 bases at J, with 12 bases between the two ends. CDR3 in DNA: TGTGCCAGTTCGAGGAGGGGCGAGCAGTACTTC. Translating it yields CASSRRGEQYF.

The V gene is TRBV9, the J gene TRBJ1-2; no definite D call. Trimming cost V 0 bases and J 8 bases, with 11 bases left between them. CDR3 length: 13 amino acids. The germline V gene has CDR1 SGDLS and CDR2 YYNGEE. As DNA, the CDR3 is TGTGCCAGCAGCGTAGGGCAAAATAGGGGCTACACCTTC. Protein sequence: CASSVGQNRGYTF. The variable domain in full, completed from reference TRBV9 and TRBJ1-2, reads DSGVTQTPKHLITATGQRVTLRCSPRSGDLSVYWYQQSLDQGLQFLIQYYNGEERAKGNILERFSAQQFPDLHSELNLSSLELGDSALYFCASSVGQNRGYTFGSGTRLTVV.

This clone showed up just a few times. The chain is built from TRBV29-1 and TRBJ1-5; 7 nucleotides agree with TRBD1. The CDR3 extends over 12 amino acids. The V gene's germline CDR1 is SQVTM and CDR2 ANQGSEA. V was clipped by 7 bases and J by 4 bases; unmatched bases: 4. In DNA form, the CDR3 reads TGCAGCGCAGGGGGTCTGAATCAGCCCCAGCATTTT. This sequence encodes CSAGGLNQPQHF.

The chain has TRBV7-8 and TRBJ1-1; D perhaps matches TRBD1 (5 bases). The ends were cut back, 5 bases at V and 1 base at J, with 14 bases in the middle. The germline CDR1 and CDR2 sequences are SGHVS and FQNEAQ. This CDR3 is 15 amino acids long. The CDR3 DNA reads TGTGCCAGCAGCCCCGGTAGACAGCGGAACACTGAAGCTTTCTTT. Protein sequence: CASSPGRQRNTEAFF.

This chain links TRBV7-9 with TRBJ2-1, with D possibly being TRBD1 (6 bases). The V gene lost 2 bases and the J gene lost 9 bases, with 20 bases spanning the gap. The length of the CDR3 is 16 residues. Per germline, CDR1 SEHNR and CDR2 FQNEAQ (reference sequence). The DNA of the CDR3 is TGTGCCAGCAGCTTATCATTGCGTCACCTAGGGGGTGAGCAGTTCTTC. Translation gives CASSLSLRHLGGEQFF.

The CDR3 spells CASSLVFSGDQETQYF. DNA for the CDR3: TGTGCCAGCAGCTTAGTGTTTAGCGGGGACCAAGAGACCCAGTACTTC. V is TRBV11-3 and J is TRBJ2-5, with TRBD2 identical over 8 bases. The CDR3 contains 16 residues. The V gene's germline CDR1 is SGHNT and CDR2 YENEEA. V trimming: 1 base; J trimming: 0 bases; junction bases outside the gene matches: 4.

The chain joins TRBV7-2 to TRBJ1-4; 8 bases align to TRBD1. Germline values: CDR1 SGHTA, CDR2 FQGNSA. The V segment lost 0 bases and the J segment 6 bases; nucleotides outside the gene matches: 9. CDR3 size: 17 residues. The CDR3 region has the DNA TGTGCCAGCAGCTTAGCTCCCGGACAGGGTGGAGATGAAAAACTGTTTTTT. Translating gives CASSLAPGQGGDEKLFF.

The genes are TRBV7-2 and TRBJ2-5; D ambiguous. V lost 5 bases, J lost 1 base, and 2 bases lay in between. Germline V gene sequence: CDR1 SGHTA, CDR2 FQGNSA. This CDR3 is built from 11 residues. The chain's CDR3 is CASSVQETQYF. CDR3 DNA sequence: TGTGCCAGCAGCGTCCAAGAGACCCAGTACTTC.

The chain joins TRBV2 to TRBJ2-5, with D tentatively TRBD1 (6 bases). The J call may be wrong; the DNA end is better matched by TRBJ2-7. Germline V gene sequence: CDR1 SNHLY, CDR2 FYNNEI. The CDR3 contains 12 residues. Here the CDR3 reads CASRGQPYEQYF. CDR3 sequence (DNA): TGTGCCAGCAGGGGACAACCCTACGAGCAGTACTTC.

This chain joins TRBV11-2 and TRBJ2-2; no definite D call. The CDR3 covers 16 residues. Deletions cut 5 bases from V and 3 bases from J, with 16 bases between. The V gene's germline CDR1 is SGHAT and CDR2 FQNNGV. The CDR3 reads CASSRISGRDTGELFF. CDR3 nucleotides: TGTGCCAGCAGCCGAATTAGTGGACGGGACACCGGGGAGCTGTTTTTT.

This rearrangement joins TRBV4-3 to TRBJ1-2; perhaps TRBD1 as D (5 bases). CDR1 is LGHNA and CDR2 is YSLEER in the germline V gene. CDR3 length: 18 residues. V was clipped by 0 bases and J by 4 bases, with 21 bases between them. CDR3 amino acids: CASSQELPSGGSVYGYTF. In nucleotides, the CDR3 is TGCGCCAGCAGCCAAGAACTCCCCTCCGGGGGTTCAGTCTATGGCTACACCTTC.